This T cell receptor beta chain was obtained from a study of T cell responses to AZD1222 COVID-19 vaccine. Between the trimmed V and J ends, which lost 4 bases and 5 bases, there was a span of 12 bases. The germline CDR1 and CDR2 sequences are SNHLY and FYNNEI. The CDR3 contains 15 residues. Concerning this clone: Its target is not known.

Whole-study results and caveats: Donor demographics were predominantly white British with a female majority; clonal diversity may be underestimated. Per reports, nearly half of all spike-specific TCRs target regions that are unmutated in variants. Sampling that yielded the repertoires occurred only after the peak T cell response. Just a handful of people given AZD1222 tested seropositive at baseline.

The protocol was immunoSEQ multiplex PCR, while the TCRdb copy is restricted to in-frame clones and leaves out a portion. The sample lists roughly 77,000 clones; just over 90% were seen once. This specimen was peripheral blood, taken 28 days after the second AZD1222 dose. This sequence was found in an adult who received the AZD1222 COVID-19 vaccine. The chain links TRBV2 to TRBJ1-6; a possible D gene is TRBD1 (5 bases). The CDR3 sequence is CASSVGTANNSPLHF. CDR3 coding DNA: TGTGCCAGCAGTGTGGGGACGGCGAATAATTCACCCCTCCACTTT.